These T cell receptor beta chains were read from a single sample in a study of low-dose radiotherapy and immunotherapy resistance in tumors. TCRdb used MiXCR to reprocess the reads, holding one entry per CDR3 protein. The repertoire holds 59,000 or so distinct CDR3 sequences, with around a quarter as singletons. The specimen was PBMCs, collected before treatment. Receptors originate from a male donor with rectosigmoid adenocarcinoma. Each CDR3 is given with its conserved first and last residue. Each record gives: clone size, D gene, V gene, J gene, CDR3 DNA, CDR3 protein. A D gene is named only where the DNA matches it firmly. Some rows mark clone size as missing; the rest say once, few, many or name a class of expanded clone.

>many|TRBD1|TRBV5-1|TRBJ2-1
TGCGCCAGCTTCCCCGGGACAGCTTCCGTTACTGAGCAGTTCTTC
CASFPGTASVTEQFF
>many|TRBD1|TRBV28|TRBJ1-1
TGTGCCAGCAGTTTATGGGACAGGGGGACCCAGAACACTGAAGCTTTCTTT
CASSLWDRGTQNTEAFF
>many|NA|TRBV28|TRBJ2-3
TGTGCCAGCAGCAAGCAGACAGGCAGCACAGATACGCAGTATTTT
CASSKQTGSTDTQYF
>NA|NA|TRBV12-3/TRBV12-4|TRBJ2-2
TGTGCCAGCAGTTTCGGACCCACCGGGGAGCTGTTTTTT
CASSFGPTGELFF
>many|NA|TRBV7-8|TRBJ2-7
TGTGCCAGCAGCTCCAATATAGGAATGGGAGGCGAGCAGTACTTC
CASSSNIGMGGEQYF
>many|NA|TRBV7-2|TRBJ1-2
TGTGCCAGCAGCTTAGGAGGCGGACTTCAGGGCTACACCTTC
CASSLGGGLQGYTF
>many|NA|TRBV6-8|TRBJ2-2
TGTGCCAGCAGTTACTTAGGACAGCCGAACACCGGGGAGCTGTTTTTT
CASSYLGQPNTGELFF
>NA|TRBD2|TRBV19|TRBJ2-1
TGTGCCAGTAGTATAGTGACTAGCGGGAGACTCTATGAGCAGTTCTTC
CASSIVTSGRLYEQFF
>many|TRBD1|TRBV10-2|TRBJ2-7
TGCGCCAGCAGTGAGTCAGGGACAGGGACCGAGCAGTACTTC
CASSESGTGTEQYF
>once|TRBD1|TRBV9|TRBJ2-1
TGTGCCAGCAGCGAGACAGGGGGCCCTCCTGGGGATGAGCAGTTCTTC
CASSETGGPPGDEQFF
>NA|NA|TRBV10-2|TRBJ2-5
TGCGCCAGCAGTGACTTGGAGACCCAGTACTTC
CASSDLETQYF
>many|TRBD2|TRBV6-1|TRBJ2-2
TGTGCCAGCAGTGCCCCCCGACTAGCGGGGGGGCGAGCCACCGGGGAGCTGTTTTTT
CASSAPRLAGGRATGELFF
>NA|TRBD2|TRBV4-3|TRBJ2-1
TGCGCCAGCAGCCAAGAATGGCTAGCGGGGGGTGGGAATGAGCAGTTCTTC
CASSQEWLAGGGNEQFF
>many|NA|TRBV19|TRBJ1-4
TGTGCCAGTAGTATACTGGCGAGGACTAATGAAAAACTGTTTTTT
CASSILARTNEKLFF
>many|NA|TRBV15|TRBJ2-5
TGTGCCACCAGCAGTGATTGGGGACGAACAAGGGAGACCCAGTACTTC
CATSSDWGRTRETQYF
>many|TRBD2|TRBV10-2|TRBJ2-5
TGCGCCAGCAGTGAGTCGGGACTAGCGGGGGACATACAAGAGACCCAGTACTTC
CASSESGLAGDIQETQYF
>NA|NA|TRBV12-3/TRBV12-4|TRBJ2-6
TGTGCCAGCGGCGAGGTATGGGGGGCCAACGTCCTGACTTTC
CASGEVWGANVLTF
>NA|TRBD2|TRBV6-2/TRBV6-3|TRBJ2-7
TGTGCCAGCAGTTCCGGGACTAGCGTCGACTACGAGCAGTACTTC
CASSSGTSVDYEQYF